This T cell receptor (beta chain) was captured by sequencing in a study of blood T cell repertoires in COVID-19. At the level of the study: The analysed material was cDNA or gDNA that came from T cells, B-cell-depleted T cells, or PBMCs.

Self-reported history from a screening survey and questionnaire set each donor's cohort. V dropped 0 bases and J dropped 5 bases, with 7 bases sitting between them. Germline CDR1 reads MGHRA; CDR2 reads YSYEKL. The CDR3 is 13 residues long. Study processing details: Quantification of nucleated cells was approximated via reference gene primer amplification. The table came from immunoSEQ multiplex PCR; TCRdb's copy has only in-frame clones and leaves some out. The V and J calls and clone size were taken over from that table, and D and trimming were inferred from the DNA. The sample has about 380,000 clones, more than 75% seen once.

The TCR originated in a woman aged 18-29 years who had recovered from COVID-19. The V and J genes are TRBV4-1 and TRBJ1-2; D remains ambiguous. Sequenced input: PBMCs or T cells enriched from blood (not recorded which). This CDR3 reads CASSQESEYGYTF. Here the CDR3 DNA reads TGCGCCAGCAGCCAAGAATCCGAGTATGGCTACACCTTC.